Listed here is a single TCR beta chain. No antigen is known for it. No clone much larger than this one lies a single base away; base qualities are absent. A single peripheral blood draw of about 116 mL on average was collected from each donor into heparinised tubes. A BD FACSAria II and a panel including CD45RO, CCR7, CD25, CD127, CD95 and CD27 were used to sort naive, central memory, regulatory and stem cell-like memory CD4+ T cells. Every sorted population had a purity above 95%. Right away, PBMCs were isolated by Lymphoprep density gradient centrifugation and were stained directly, with no culture step. Samples were stained and sorted in pairs, with one healthy donor and one patient per experiment, so that batch effects were minimized. The entire isolated RNA was reverse transcribed using the High Capacity cDNA Reverse Transcription Kit, and thus expressed TCRB transcripts were sequenced. Deep immunoSEQ sequencing was performed on naive, central memory and regulatory T cell samples, with an average of roughly 3.3 million total reads per sample. Sorted cells were lysed in RLT buffer, and RNA was extracted using DNase-treated RNeasy Micro or Mini kits according to cell number. To prevent cross-contamination, each cell subset was processed individually, whereas patient and healthy donor samples were processed jointly. Using the immunoSEQ multiplex PCR, TCRB sequences were amplified from cDNA into 87-bp fragments spanning the CDR3 region. The amplicons were sequenced using the Illumina HiSeq platform. Per the original workflow: PCR bias was computationally corrected using synthetic template baselines, reads within Hamming distance 2 were collapsed, and singletons that could not be merged were discarded. Reads were aligned against IMGT to assign V, D and J genes, CDR3 length and insertions or deletions at six rearrangement sites. Within each subset, clonotype counts were normalized to the number of sorted cells before true diversity and Gini coefficients were calculated with the tcR R package. The overlap coefficient, calculated on TCRB nucleotide sequences, was used to measure repertoire sharing. Out-of-frame TCRB sequences from naive cells were analyzed as a proxy for the pre-selection repertoire. Here the immuneACCESS table is served through TCRdb, limited to in-frame sequences with V and J called. Missing clones are a known gap in these copies; in checked studies unresolved V genes cover under half, and the rest lacks a known reason. The V and J calls and clone size come from that table; D and trimming were worked out from the DNA. The sample contains about 280,000 clones, about 15% of them found a single time. Less than 0.02% of the sample comes from the top ten.

The germline V gene specifies SGDLS as CDR1 and YYNGEE as CDR2. Counted from cysteine to phenylalanine, this CDR3 has 15 amino acids. Only CDR3 DNA remains: 45 bases, in frame from the first base. For this chain, trimming is 2 bases at the V end and 6 bases at the J end, and the number of junction bases without a gene match is 8. This entry is derived from a study of beta chain features in type 1 diabetes (dated by TCRdb to between 2018 and 2020). Turning to the overall study: Mean age, gender distribution, total cell number and subset yield did not differ between patients and healthy donors. A total of about 100,000,000 sorted cells were examined across all samples, and RNA yield correlated strongly with the number of cells per subset. The study compared TCRB repertoires of sorted circulating CD4+ T cell subsets between recently diagnosed type 1 diabetes patients and matched healthy donors. Regulatory and stem cell-like memory subsets were isolated from only 8 patients and roughly eight healthy donors, whereas naive and central memory subsets came from all 28 donors. What the authors observed across the whole study: Naive, central memory and regulatory TCRB repertoires appeared more similar among patients than among healthy donors. HLA sub-analyses involved small numbers of individuals, so any influence of HLA type on TCRB rearrangement remained unresolved. In all four CD4+ subsets, TCRB CDR3 length was moderately but significantly shorter in type 1 diabetes patients. Because cDNA was sequenced instead of genomic DNA, activated cells with high expression could be over-represented, although the groups did not differ in activation or CD3 levels. PCR might favor shorter templates, but patient and control samples were amplified and corrected together, so any skew would affect both groups equally. Patients with type 1 diabetes made fewer insertions and deleted more nucleotides at VDJ recombination sites, implying thymic rearrangement abnormalities.

The TCR originated in a man between 18 and 29 years old with type 1 diabetes. The sample comprised naive CD4+ T cells from blood. The cell subset or site tag for this specimen amounts to: true naive CD4+ T cells. The V and J genes are TRBV9 and TRBJ2-1, with 7 bases aligning to TRBD2. The CDR3 protein is CASSVGSSGFNEQFF. The nucleotide sequence reads TGTGCCAGCAGCGTCGGGTCTAGCGGATTCAATGAGCAGTTCTTC.